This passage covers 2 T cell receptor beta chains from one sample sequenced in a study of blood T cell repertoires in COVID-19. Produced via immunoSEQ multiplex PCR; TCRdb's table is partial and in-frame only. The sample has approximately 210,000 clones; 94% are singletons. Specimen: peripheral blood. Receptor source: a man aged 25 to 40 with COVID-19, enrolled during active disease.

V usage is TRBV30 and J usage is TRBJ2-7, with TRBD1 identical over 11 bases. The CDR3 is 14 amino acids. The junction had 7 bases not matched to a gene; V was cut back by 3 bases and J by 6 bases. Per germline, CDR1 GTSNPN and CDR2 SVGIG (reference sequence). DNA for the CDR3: TGTGCCTGGAGGGGACAGGGGGTGGTCGCCGAGCAGTACTTC. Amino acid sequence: CAWRGQGVVAEQYF.

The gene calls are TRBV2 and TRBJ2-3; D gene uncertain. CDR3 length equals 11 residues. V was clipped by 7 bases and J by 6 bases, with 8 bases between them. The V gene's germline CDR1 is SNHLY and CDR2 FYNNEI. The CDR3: CASTVRDTQYF. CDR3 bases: TGTGCCAGCACCGTGAGGGATACGCAGTATTTT.